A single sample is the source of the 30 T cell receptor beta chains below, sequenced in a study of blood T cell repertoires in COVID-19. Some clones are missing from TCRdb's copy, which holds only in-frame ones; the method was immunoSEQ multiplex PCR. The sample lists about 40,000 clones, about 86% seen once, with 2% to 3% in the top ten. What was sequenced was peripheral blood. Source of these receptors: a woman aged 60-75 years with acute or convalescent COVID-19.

DNA of the CDR3: TGTGCCAGCAGTTACGGACAGGGGGCGAGTGAAGCTTTCTTT. Amino acids: CASSYGQGASEAFF. The chain employs TRBV6-5 and TRBJ1-1; 11 nucleotides align to TRBD1. CDR3 length equals 14 residues. The junction had 3 bases not matched to a gene; V was cut back by 2 bases and J by 7 bases. CDR1 is MNHEY and CDR2 is SVGAGI in the germline V gene.

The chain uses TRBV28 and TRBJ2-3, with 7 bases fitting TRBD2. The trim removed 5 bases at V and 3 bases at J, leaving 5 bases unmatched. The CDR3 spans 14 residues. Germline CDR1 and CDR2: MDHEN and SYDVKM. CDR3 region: CASSPRGGTDTQYF. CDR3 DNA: TGTGCCAGCAGTCCACGGGGAGGGACAGATACGCAGTATTTT.

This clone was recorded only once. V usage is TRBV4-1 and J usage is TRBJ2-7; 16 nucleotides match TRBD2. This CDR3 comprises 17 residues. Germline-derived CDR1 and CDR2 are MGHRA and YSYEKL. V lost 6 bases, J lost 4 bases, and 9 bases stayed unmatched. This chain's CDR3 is CASSRGLAGGVSYEQYF. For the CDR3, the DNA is TGCGCCAGCAGTAGGGGACTAGCGGGAGGGGTAAGTTACGAGCAGTACTTC.

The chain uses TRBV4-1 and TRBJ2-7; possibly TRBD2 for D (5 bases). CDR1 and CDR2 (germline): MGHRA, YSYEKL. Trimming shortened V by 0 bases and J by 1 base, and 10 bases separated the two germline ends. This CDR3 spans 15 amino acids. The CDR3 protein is CASSQEHGGSYEQYF. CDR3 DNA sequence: TGCGCCAGCAGCCAAGAGCACGGAGGATCCTACGAGCAGTACTTC.

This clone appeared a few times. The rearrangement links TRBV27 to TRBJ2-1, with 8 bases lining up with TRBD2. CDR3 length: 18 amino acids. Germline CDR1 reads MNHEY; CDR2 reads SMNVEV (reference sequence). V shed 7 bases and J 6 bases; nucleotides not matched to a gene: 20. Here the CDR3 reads CASTLWASGLDNFNEQFF. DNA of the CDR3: TGTGCCAGCACCCTATGGGCTAGCGGGCTCGATAACTTCAATGAGCAGTTCTTC.

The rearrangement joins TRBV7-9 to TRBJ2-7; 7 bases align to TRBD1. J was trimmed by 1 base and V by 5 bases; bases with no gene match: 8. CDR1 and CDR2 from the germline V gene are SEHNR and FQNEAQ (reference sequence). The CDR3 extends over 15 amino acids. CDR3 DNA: TGTGCCAGCAGCGTTGCAGGGGGAAGTTCCTACGAGCAGTACTTC. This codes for CASSVAGGSSYEQYF.

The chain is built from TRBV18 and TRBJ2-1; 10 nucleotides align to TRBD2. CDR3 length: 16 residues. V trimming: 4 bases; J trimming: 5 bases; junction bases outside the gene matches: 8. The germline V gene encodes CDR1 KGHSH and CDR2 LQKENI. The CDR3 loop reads CASSRSTSGVNNEQFF. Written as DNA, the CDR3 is TGTGCCAGCTCACGCTCAACTAGCGGGGTAAACAATGAGCAGTTCTTC.

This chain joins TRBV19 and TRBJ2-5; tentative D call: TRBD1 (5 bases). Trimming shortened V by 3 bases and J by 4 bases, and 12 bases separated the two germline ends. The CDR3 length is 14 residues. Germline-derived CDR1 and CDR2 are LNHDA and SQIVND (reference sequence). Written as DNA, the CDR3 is TGTGCCAGTAGTATTCACGAAGGGGCAGAGACCCAGTACTTC. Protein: CASSIHEGAETQYF.

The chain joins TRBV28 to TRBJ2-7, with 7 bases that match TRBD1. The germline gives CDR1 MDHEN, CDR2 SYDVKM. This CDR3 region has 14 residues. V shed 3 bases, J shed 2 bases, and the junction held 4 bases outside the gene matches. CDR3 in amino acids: CASSFGDRAYEQYF. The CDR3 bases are TGTGCCAGCAGTTTTGGGGACAGAGCCTACGAGCAGTACTTC.

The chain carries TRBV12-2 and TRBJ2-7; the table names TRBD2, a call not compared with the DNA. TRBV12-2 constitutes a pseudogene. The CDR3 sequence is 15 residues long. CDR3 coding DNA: TGTGCGGCCTCGCTTTTAACTAGCGGCCTATTTGAGCAGTACTTC. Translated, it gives CAASLLTSGLFEQYF.

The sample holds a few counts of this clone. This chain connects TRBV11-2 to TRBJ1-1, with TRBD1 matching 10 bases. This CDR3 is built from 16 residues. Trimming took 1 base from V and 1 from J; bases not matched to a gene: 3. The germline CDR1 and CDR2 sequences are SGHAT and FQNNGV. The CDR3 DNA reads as TGTGCCAGCAGCTTAGGGGACAGGGGAACGAACACTGAAGCTTTCTTT. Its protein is CASSLGDRGTNTEAFF.

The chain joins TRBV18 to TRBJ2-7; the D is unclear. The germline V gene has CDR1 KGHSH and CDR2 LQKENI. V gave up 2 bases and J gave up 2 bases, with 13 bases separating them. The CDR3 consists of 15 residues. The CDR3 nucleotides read TGTGCCAGCTCACCAGATCATTACAGCCCCTACGAGCAGTACTTC. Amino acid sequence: CASSPDHYSPYEQYF. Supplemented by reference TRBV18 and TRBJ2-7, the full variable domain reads NAGVMQNPRHLVRRRGQEARLRCSPMKGHSHVYWYRQLPEEGLKFMVYLQKENIIDESGMPKERFSAEFPKEGPSILRIQQVVRGDSAAYFCASSPDHYSPYEQYFGPGTRLTVT.

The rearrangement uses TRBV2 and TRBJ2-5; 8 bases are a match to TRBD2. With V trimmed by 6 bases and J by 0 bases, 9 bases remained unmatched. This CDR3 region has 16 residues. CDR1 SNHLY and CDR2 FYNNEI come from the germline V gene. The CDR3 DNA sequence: TGTGCCAGCAGAAAGGGCGGGAGGTTCTACCAAGAGACCCAGTACTTC. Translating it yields CASRKGGRFYQETQYF.

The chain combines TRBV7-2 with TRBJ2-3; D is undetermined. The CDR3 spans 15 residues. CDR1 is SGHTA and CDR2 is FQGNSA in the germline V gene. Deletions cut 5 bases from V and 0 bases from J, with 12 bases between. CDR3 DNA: TGTGCCAGCAGCCCCTCCCTCTTTAGCACAGATACGCAGTATTTT. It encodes CASSPSLFSTDTQYF. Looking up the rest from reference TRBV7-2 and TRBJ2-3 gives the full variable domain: GAGVSQSPSNKVTEKGKDVELRCDPISGHTALYWYRQSLGQGLEFLIYFQGNSAPDKSGLPSDRFSAERTGGSVSTLTIQRTQQEDSAVYLCASSPSLFSTDTQYFGPGTRLTVL.

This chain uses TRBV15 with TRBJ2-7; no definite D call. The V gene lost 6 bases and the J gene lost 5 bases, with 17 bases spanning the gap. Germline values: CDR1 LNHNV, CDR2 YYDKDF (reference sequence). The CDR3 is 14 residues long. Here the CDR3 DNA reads TGTGCCACCAGTAACCGCGGAGACCCCCACGAGCAGTACTTC. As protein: CATSNRGDPHEQYF.

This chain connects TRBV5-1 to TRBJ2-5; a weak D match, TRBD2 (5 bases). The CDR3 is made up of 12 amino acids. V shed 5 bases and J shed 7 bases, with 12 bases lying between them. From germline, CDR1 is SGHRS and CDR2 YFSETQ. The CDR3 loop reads CASSNLRGTQYF. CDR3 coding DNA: TGCGCCAGCAGTAACCTCCGGGGGACCCAGTACTTC.

The CDR3 nucleotides read TGTGCCAGCAGCTTGGAGAATCCCCCGACAGATACGCAGTATTTT. Residues: CASSLENPPTDTQYF. The V gene is TRBV7-6, the J gene TRBJ2-3; D is undetermined. The CDR3 is 15 residues long. The V gene's germline CDR1 is SGHVS and CDR2 FNYEAQ. Trimming cost V 3 bases and J 3 bases, with 13 bases left between them. Combining the CDR3 with reference TRBV7-6 and TRBJ2-3 gives the whole variable domain GAGVSQSPRYKVTKRGQDVALRCDPISGHVSLYWYRQALGQGPEFLTYFNYEAQQDKSGLPNDRFSAERPEGSISTLTIQRTEQRDSAMYRCASSLENPPTDTQYFGPGTRLTVL.

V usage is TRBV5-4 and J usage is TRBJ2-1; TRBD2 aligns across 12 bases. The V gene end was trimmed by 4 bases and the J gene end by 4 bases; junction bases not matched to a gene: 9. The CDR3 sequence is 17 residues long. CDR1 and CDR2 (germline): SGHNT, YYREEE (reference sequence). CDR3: CASSLLRLAGDYNEQFF. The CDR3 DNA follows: TGTGCCAGCAGCCTCCTACGACTAGCGGGAGATTACAATGAGCAGTTCTTC.

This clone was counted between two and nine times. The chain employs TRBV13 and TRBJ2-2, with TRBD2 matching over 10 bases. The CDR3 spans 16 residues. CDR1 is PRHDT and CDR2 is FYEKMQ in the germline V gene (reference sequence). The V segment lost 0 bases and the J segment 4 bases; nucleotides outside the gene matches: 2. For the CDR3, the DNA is TGTGCCAGCAGCTTAGGGTCTAGCGGGAGCACCGGGGAGCTGTTTTTT. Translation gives CASSLGSSGSTGELFF.

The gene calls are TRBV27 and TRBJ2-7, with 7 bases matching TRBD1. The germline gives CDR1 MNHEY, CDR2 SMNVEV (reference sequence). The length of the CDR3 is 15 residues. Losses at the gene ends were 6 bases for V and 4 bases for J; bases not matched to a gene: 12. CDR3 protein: CASREGQALLYEQYF. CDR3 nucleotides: TGTGCCAGCAGGGAAGGACAGGCCCTTTTATACGAGCAGTACTTC.

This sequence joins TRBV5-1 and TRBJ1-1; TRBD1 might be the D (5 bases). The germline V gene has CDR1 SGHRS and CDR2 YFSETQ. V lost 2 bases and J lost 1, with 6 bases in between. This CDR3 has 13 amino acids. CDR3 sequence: CASSFQGNTEAFF. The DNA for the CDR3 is TGCGCCAGCAGCTTTCAGGGGAACACTGAAGCTTTCTTT.

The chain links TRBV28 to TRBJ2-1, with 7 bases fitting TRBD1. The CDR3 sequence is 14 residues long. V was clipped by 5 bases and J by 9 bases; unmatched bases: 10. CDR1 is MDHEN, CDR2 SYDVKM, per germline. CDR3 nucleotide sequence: TGTGCCAGCAGTCCCTCGACAGGGATCCGTGAGCAGTTCTTC. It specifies CASSPSTGIREQFF.

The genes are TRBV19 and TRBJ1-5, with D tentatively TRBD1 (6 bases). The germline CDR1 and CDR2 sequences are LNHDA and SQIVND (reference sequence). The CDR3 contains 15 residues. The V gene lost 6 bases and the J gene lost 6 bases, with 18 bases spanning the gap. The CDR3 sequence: CASRQPPGDRQPQHF. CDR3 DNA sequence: TGTGCCAGTAGGCAACCCCCAGGGGATCGTCAGCCCCAGCATTTT.

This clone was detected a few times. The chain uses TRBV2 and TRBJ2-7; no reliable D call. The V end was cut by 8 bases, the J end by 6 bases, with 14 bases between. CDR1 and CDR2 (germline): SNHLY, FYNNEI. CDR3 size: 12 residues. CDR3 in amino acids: CASSSGLSEQYF. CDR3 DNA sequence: TGTGCCAGCTCTTCCGGTCTCTCCGAGCAGTACTTC.

The DNA for the CDR3 is TGTGCCAGCAGCTTACAGGGGAGCTATGGCTACACCTTC. Amino acids: CASSLQGSYGYTF. This chain links TRBV7-8 with TRBJ1-2; a possible D gene is TRBD1 (6 bases). Trimming left V 2 bases short and J 4 bases short, with 8 bases between. Germline values: CDR1 SGHVS, CDR2 FQNEAQ. The CDR3 spans 13 residues.

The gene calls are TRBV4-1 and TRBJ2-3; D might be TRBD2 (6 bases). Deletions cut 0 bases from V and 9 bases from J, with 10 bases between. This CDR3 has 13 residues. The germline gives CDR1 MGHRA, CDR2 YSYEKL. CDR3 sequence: CASSQDFRETQYF. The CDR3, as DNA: TGCGCCAGCAGCCAAGATTTTCGGGAGACGCAGTATTTT.

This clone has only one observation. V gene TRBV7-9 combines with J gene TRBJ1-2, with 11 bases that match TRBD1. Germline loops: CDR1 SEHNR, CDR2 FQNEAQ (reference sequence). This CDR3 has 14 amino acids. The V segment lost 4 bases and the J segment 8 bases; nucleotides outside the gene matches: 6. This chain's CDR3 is CASSSDRGRGGYTF. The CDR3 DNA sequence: TGTGCCAGCAGCTCGGACAGGGGGCGGGGCGGCTACACCTTC.

The CDR3 sequence: CASSPGQGNEKLFF. The DNA of the CDR3 is TGTGCCAGCAGCCCGGGACAGGGAAATGAAAAACTGTTTTTT. The rearrangement uses TRBV5-6 and TRBJ1-4, with 9 bases lining up with TRBD1. This CDR3 comprises 14 residues. The germline gives CDR1 SGHDT, CDR2 YYEEEE. V lost 4 bases and J lost 5; bases outside the gene matches: 3.

The CDR3 nucleotides read TGTGCCAGCAGCGACGGTCGGACAGGGGACGAGCAGTACTTC. This translates into CASSDGRTGDEQYF. This chain connects TRBV9 to TRBJ2-7, with 9 nucleotides matching TRBD1. The CDR3 has 14 residues. The germline CDR1 and CDR2 sequences are SGDLS and YYNGEE. The trim removed 3 bases at V and 5 bases at J, leaving 6 bases unmatched.

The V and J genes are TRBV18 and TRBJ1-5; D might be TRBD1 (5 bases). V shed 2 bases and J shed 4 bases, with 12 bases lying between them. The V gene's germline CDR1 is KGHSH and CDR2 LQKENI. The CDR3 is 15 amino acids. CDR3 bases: TGTGCCAGCTCACCAACCTCAGGGAGGAATCAGCCCCAGCATTTT. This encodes CASSPTSGRNQPQHF.